Listed here are 26 T cell receptor beta chains from one sample, sequenced in a study of OX40 agonist ivuxolimab in advanced cancers. The assay was immunoSEQ multiplex PCR, and TCRdb's table has in-frame clones only and misses some. The sample yields 55,000 to 70,000 clones, 75% to 85% seen once. Here the sequenced sample was CD4+ or CD8+ T cells sorted from blood, taken in a trial of the OX40 agonist ivuxolimab. These receptor sequences come from an adult with an advanced solid tumor such as melanoma, head and neck, liver or kidney cancer.

The chain uses TRBV7-2 and TRBJ2-5, with 14 bases lining up with TRBD2. CDR3 length equals 16 residues. V dropped 5 bases and J dropped 2; count of bases not matched to a gene: 4. Germline assignment: CDR1 SGHTA and CDR2 FQGNSA. This CDR3 is CASSTRLAGGQETQYF. CDR3 DNA sequence: TGTGCCAGCAGCACACGACTAGCGGGGGGGCAAGAGACCCAGTACTTC.

The rearrangement uses TRBV6-5 and TRBJ2-3; D gene uncertain. The germline V gene has CDR1 MNHEY and CDR2 SVGAGI. Trimming cost V 5 bases and J 15 bases, with 15 bases left between them. The CDR3 has 11 residues. As DNA, the CDR3 is TGTGCCAGCAGTATTGGGGTCCTGAGATATTTT. Translation gives CASSIGVLRYF.

This clone was observed a handful of times. The V and J genes are TRBV20-1 and TRBJ1-2, with unresolved D. From germline, CDR1 is DFQATT and CDR2 SNEGSKA (reference sequence). Trimming took off 3 bases at V and 6 bases at J, with 8 bases between the two ends. CDR3 length: 11 amino acids. CDR3 sequence (DNA): TGCAGTGCTAGGGTCCCAGATGGCTACACCTTC. Protein sequence: CSARVPDGYTF.

The chain combines TRBV15 with TRBJ2-1; TRBD1 or TRBD2 may be the D gene (5 bases each). Looked up from germline, CDR1 is LNHNV and CDR2 is YYDKDF (reference sequence). This CDR3 is built from 15 residues. V lost 0 bases and J 7 bases, leaving 13 bases between the germline ends. The CDR3 loop is CATSREGVGENEQFF. The CDR3 region has the DNA TGTGCCACCAGCAGAGAGGGAGTGGGGGAGAATGAGCAGTTCTTC.

V is TRBV18 and J is TRBJ2-7; 9 nucleotides align to TRBD1. This CDR3 contains 15 residues. The V and J ends lost 5 bases and 3 bases, in that order; junction bases with no gene match: 8. The germline V gene encodes CDR1 KGHSH and CDR2 LQKENI. Written as DNA, the CDR3 is TGTGCCAGCTCAGAGGGACAGGGATCCCTCTACGAGCAGTACTTC. Translated, it gives CASSEGQGSLYEQYF.

This chain connects TRBV4-2 to TRBJ2-7; D is ambiguous. V dropped 1 base and J dropped 3 bases, with 13 bases sitting between them. Germline loops: CDR1 LGHNA, CDR2 YNFKEQ. The length of the CDR3 is 15 residues. The DNA of the CDR3 is TGTGCCAGCAGCCAAGGGTTGGAAATGGGCTACGAGCAGTACTTC. This translates into CASSQGLEMGYEQYF.

This clone has only one observation. V usage is TRBV12-2 and J usage is TRBJ1-5; TRBD1 is the table's D call and was not checked against the DNA. TRBV12-2 is a known pseudogene. CDR3 size: 16 residues. CDR3: CASRLAGTEGNQPQHF. CDR3 DNA sequence: TGTGCAAGTCGCTTAGCCGGGACAGAGGGCAATCAGCCCCAGCATTTT.

The J gene is TRBJ2-7, the V gene TRBV5-4, with 9 bases that match TRBD1. Germline V lookup: CDR1 SGHNT, CDR2 YYREEE (reference sequence). The V and J ends lost 4 bases and 2 bases, in that order; junction bases with no gene match: 10. This CDR3 region has 16 residues. The CDR3 spells CASSAGTGNWAYEQYF. The CDR3 DNA sequence: TGTGCCAGCAGCGCCGGGACAGGGAACTGGGCCTACGAGCAGTACTTC.

V gene TRBV7-2 combines with J gene TRBJ2-5, with TRBD2 matching 7 bases. This CDR3 is 15 amino acids long. Unmatched junction bases numbered 3, after V lost 0 bases and J lost 2 bases. Germline CDR1 and CDR2: SGHTA and FQGNSA. For the CDR3, the DNA is TGTGCCAGCAGCTTAGCGACCGGGGGGCAAGAGACCCAGTACTTC. Translation: CASSLATGGQETQYF.

This chain links TRBV28 with TRBJ2-7, with TRBD1 matching over 8 bases. With 3 bases clipped from V and 5 bases from J, the junction kept 9 bases outside the gene matches. This CDR3 region has 15 residues. Germline CDR1 reads MDHEN; CDR2 reads SYDVKM. The CDR3 loop reads CASSFRAGGPNEQYF. The DNA for the CDR3 is TGTGCCAGCAGTTTTCGGGCAGGGGGCCCCAACGAGCAGTACTTC.

In this sample, this clone turned up once. This chain joins TRBV6-5 and TRBJ2-7; no definite D call. The CDR3 is 12 amino acids. V was clipped by 2 bases and J by 6 bases, with 8 bases between them. Germline-derived CDR1 and CDR2 are MNHEY and SVGAGI. The CDR3 sequence is CASSYPTPEQYF. The CDR3 DNA reads TGTGCCAGCAGTTACCCCACGCCCGAGCAGTACTTC.

The chain combines TRBV5-1 with TRBJ1-6; possible D gene TRBD1, 5 bases. CDR3 size: 15 residues. Germline CDR1 is SGHRS and CDR2 is YFSETQ. The V and J ends lost 3 bases and 3 bases respectively, with 10 bases between them. DNA of the CDR3: TGCGCCAGCAGCTCGGGACCAGGCTATAATTCACCCCTCCACTTT. Its translation: CASSSGPGYNSPLHF.

The chain recombines TRBV5-1 with TRBJ2-1, with a possible D match to TRBD1 (6 bases). Trimming left V 0 bases short and J 7 bases short, with 14 bases between. The CDR3 is made up of 15 amino acids. Germline V CDR1 and CDR2: SGHRS, YFSETQ. The CDR3 nucleotides are TGCGCCAGCAGCTTGGAATCAGGGGAGTGGAATGAGCAGTTCTTC. Translation: CASSLESGEWNEQFF. Combining the CDR3 with reference TRBV5-1 and TRBJ2-1 gives the whole variable domain KAGVTQTPRYLIKTRGQQVTLSCSPISGHRSVSWYQQTPGQGLQFLFEYFSETQRNKGNFPGRFSGRQFSNSRSEMNVSTLELGDSALYLCASSLESGEWNEQFFGPGTRLTVL.

The CDR3 sequence: CASSASGTGIGNIQYF. As DNA, the CDR3 is TGTGCCAGCAGCGCCTCCGGGACAGGGATTGGAAACATTCAGTACTTC. This chain connects TRBV9 to TRBJ2-4; TRBD1 aligns across 9 bases. The V and J ends lost 3 bases and 6 bases, in that order; junction bases with no gene match: 10. The CDR3 loop spans 16 amino acids. Per the germline V gene, CDR1 is SGDLS and CDR2 is YYNGEE.

This clone showed up just a few times. The V gene is TRBV15, the J gene TRBJ1-3, with no clear D. CDR1 LNHNV and CDR2 YYDKDF come from the germline V gene (reference sequence). V lost 3 bases, J lost 0 bases, and 12 bases lay in between. The CDR3 runs to 16 residues. CDR3 loop: CATSRGPTSSGNTIYF. In nucleotides, the CDR3 is TGTGCCACCAGCAGGGGTCCCACTAGCTCTGGAAACACCATATATTTT.

This clone was seen just once. This chain joins TRBV28 and TRBJ1-1; D perhaps matches TRBD1 (5 bases). The ends were cut back, 7 bases at V and 0 bases at J, with 15 bases in the middle. The CDR3 loop spans 15 amino acids. The germline gives CDR1 MDHEN, CDR2 SYDVKM. In DNA form, the CDR3 reads TGTGCCAGCATTCCTCAGAGGGGATTGAACACTGAAGCTTTCTTT. Its protein product is CASIPQRGLNTEAFF.

The chain links TRBV5-1 to TRBJ1-1; D may be TRBD1 (6 bases). The CDR3 sequence is 14 residues long. From germline, CDR1 is SGHRS and CDR2 YFSETQ. The V end was cut by 4 bases, the J end by 4 bases, with 14 bases between. The CDR3 loop is CASSGAGVSTEAFF. The CDR3 DNA reads TGCGCCAGCAGCGGGGCAGGGGTAAGCACTGAAGCTTTCTTT. The full variable domain, with the rest looked up from reference TRBV5-1 and TRBJ1-1, is KAGVTQTPRYLIKTRGQQVTLSCSPISGHRSVSWYQQTPGQGLQFLFEYFSETQRNKGNFPGRFSGRQFSNSRSEMNVSTLELGDSALYLCASSGAGVSTEAFFGQGTRLTVV.

DNA of the CDR3: TGTGCCAGCGGAGAACAGGGGGGTTTACGGGCGTACTTC. Translating gives CASGEQGGLRAYF. The chain joins TRBV6-1 to TRBJ2-5; 8 positions agree with TRBD1. CDR1 is MNHNS and CDR2 is SASEGT in the germline V gene. The V segment lost 8 bases and the J segment 13 bases; nucleotides outside the gene matches: 15. The CDR3 loop spans 13 amino acids.

In this sample, this clone turned up once. The V call is TRBV5-1, the J call TRBJ1-2; weak D call: TRBD1 (6 bases). This CDR3 is built from 15 residues. CDR1 and CDR2 from the germline V gene are SGHRS and YFSETQ. With 0 bases removed from V and 4 bases from J, the gap between germline ends came to 13 bases. Here the CDR3 reads CASSLGDNLFYGYTF. The CDR3, as DNA: TGCGCCAGCAGCTTGGGGGACAACCTCTTCTATGGCTACACCTTC.

The chain combines TRBV19 with TRBJ1-1; 9 bases are a match to TRBD1. With 10 bases clipped from V and 0 bases from J, the junction kept 15 bases outside the gene matches. Germline lookup yields CDR1 LNHDA and CDR2 SQIVND (reference sequence). This CDR3 region has 17 residues. The CDR3 DNA reads as TGTGCCACCCGATATGGGACAGGGATATCCATGAACACTGAAGCTTTCTTT. Translation: CATRYGTGISMNTEAFF.

This rearrangement joins TRBV29-1 to TRBJ2-3; the D call may be TRBD1 or TRBD2 (6 bases each). Germline assignment: CDR1 SQVTM and CDR2 ANQGSEA. This CDR3 contains 12 residues. Between the trimmed V and J ends, which lost 6 bases and 5 bases, there was a span of 12 bases. The CDR3 protein is CSVLRGVDTQYF. In DNA, the CDR3 is TGCAGCGTACTAAGGGGGGTAGATACGCAGTATTTT.

The chain carries TRBV28 and TRBJ2-1; tentatively, D is TRBD2 (7 bases). CDR1 and CDR2 from the germline V gene are MDHEN and SYDVKM. This CDR3 has 16 amino acids. The V and J ends lost 1 base and 8 bases respectively, with 18 bases between them. Written as DNA, the CDR3 is TGTGCCAGCAGTTTATTAGGCGGGGGCCACCGCGATGAGCAGTTCTTC. This translates into CASSLLGGGHRDEQFF. Supplemented by reference TRBV28 and TRBJ2-1, the full variable domain reads DVKVTQSSRYLVKRTGEKVFLECVQDMDHENMFWYRQDPGLGLRLIYFSYDVKMKEKGDIPEGYSVSREKKERFSLILESASTNQTSMYLCASSLLGGGHRDEQFFGPGTRLTVL.

This sequence joins TRBV5-1 and TRBJ2-3; 7 bases align to TRBD1. The CDR3 spans 15 residues. Germline loops: CDR1 SGHRS, CDR2 YFSETQ. J lost 5 bases, V lost 0 bases, and 6 bases had no gene match. The CDR3 DNA follows: TGCGCCAGCAGCTTGGTACAGGGGAAGGGAGATACGCAGTATTTT. Its protein product is CASSLVQGKGDTQYF.

The J gene is TRBJ2-1, the V gene TRBV6-5; the D gene is possibly TRBD1 (6 bases). Trimming cost V 4 bases and J 8 bases, with 21 bases left between them. CDR1 and CDR2 (germline): MNHEY, SVGAGI. There are 16 residues in the CDR3. CDR3 residues: CASSSHRVGGFDEQFF. CDR3 in DNA: TGTGCCAGCAGTTCCCACAGGGTGGGTGGTTTCGATGAGCAGTTCTTC.

The chain uses TRBV27 and TRBJ1-2; 7 bases map to TRBD1. V trimming: 5 bases; J trimming: 2 bases; junction bases outside the gene matches: 11. Germline CDR1 reads MNHEY; CDR2 reads SMNVEV (reference sequence). This CDR3 spans 16 amino acids. The CDR3 region is CASSPWPGQRNYGYTF. DNA for the CDR3: TGTGCCAGCAGTCCTTGGCCGGGACAGCGAAACTATGGCTACACCTTC.

The V gene is TRBV6-5, the J gene TRBJ2-2, with TRBD1 matching 8 bases. There are 15 residues in the CDR3. Germline CDR1 is MNHEY and CDR2 is SVGAGI. After removal of 6 bases from V and 6 bases from J, the junction contained 9 bases not matched to a gene. CDR3 sequence reads: CASRDRVLISGELFF. In DNA, the CDR3 is TGTGCCAGCAGGGACAGGGTTTTAATCTCCGGGGAGCTGTTTTTT.